This record covers a single T cell receptor beta chain. The antigen this receptor binds is unknown. The junction shows a germline mismatch at one end, possibly a read error. Receptor libraries were prepared by 5' RACE. Data came from an Illumina HiSeq 2500. A second PCR of roughly 6 to 12 cycles was run with a J-beta primer mix and a sample-barcoded 5' primer. A unique molecular identifier was introduced onto each TCR beta cDNA molecule by a template-switch 5' adaptor carrying 12 random nucleotides. Each sample yielded at least 3 million CDR3-containing paired-end reads. First-strand cDNA was synthesized from all RNA with the Mint cDNA synthesis kit, primed by a TRBC-specific oligonucleotide. Following uracil-DNA glycosylase treatment, all cDNA underwent a first 18-cycle PCR with the universal primers M1SS and BC2_uni_R. In the authors' own workflow: For normalization, 1 million high-quality reads, each with a distinct molecular identifier, were randomly selected from each sample. Instead of being binned into consensus sequences, reads with shared molecular identifiers were discarded. MiTCR, with a Q25 quality threshold and the strictest error-elimination algorithm, was used for CDR3 identification, clonotype clustering and error correction. A nonparametric unseen species model with Euler transformation was used to estimate a lower bound on total TCR beta diversity. TCRdb passed the public sequencing reads through fastp at Q25 and MiXCR, retaining productive beta sequences. All rows with the same CDR3 protein become a single entry with the most common DNA and genes. None of the V and J calls come from the authors' own analysis; TCRdb made them. This sample has hundreds of thousands of distinct CDR3 sequences in its table, and 29% of those were observed once. The ten most abundant clones make up 15% to 20% of the sample.

This sample is part of a study of blood T cells in healthy people across ages (dated by TCRdb to between 2014 and 2016). Background for the entire study: In model experiments, template switching captured roughly one uniquely barcoded TCR beta cDNA molecule for every two T cells. The study measured age-related changes in TCR beta repertoire diversity using deep sequencing normalized with unique cDNA molecular identifiers. The donors were divided into four age groups: young (average approximately 17 years), middle-aged (about 41), aged (about 60) and long-lived (roughly 82). To avoid experimental bias, donors of different ages were spread randomly across the sequencing lanes. Two additional independent replicas of 1 million unique cDNA reads from the same blood draw were analyzed for two donors (one aged 18 to 30 and one aged 80 or older).

The CDR3 holds 15 amino acids from the cysteine to the phenylalanine. The CDR3 DNA has 45 bases and is translated from base 1. Donors were roughly 40 systemically healthy Caucasian individuals from Russia aged about 6 to 100 years. Around 10 milliliters of peripheral blood were drawn from each donor into EDTA-treated Vacutainer tubes. PBMCs were isolated by Ficoll-Paque density-gradient centrifugation, with at least 7 million obtained per sample. Trizol reagent was used to extract total RNA from PBMCs, with at least 6 micrograms per sample. For every donor, an aliquot of PBMCs went through flow cytometry to measure the percentages of naive CD45RAhigh/CD27high T cells. The investigation overall reported the following: Donor CMV infection status was unknown, potentially confounding age-related changes in expanded clonotypes. Observed TCR beta diversity per million T cells fell roughly linearly with age, and a significant reduction was already apparent by age roughly 41. Estimates of total diversity based on one million sequenced T cells were regarded as lower bounds and as underestimates. There was a strong correlation between observed TCR beta diversity and the percentage of naive T cells measured by flow cytometry. Since profiling was done on bulk unsorted PBMCs, naive and antigen-experienced compartments could not be conclusively compared. Compared with the aged group, the long-lived group had more naive CD4+ T cells, fewer expanded clones and increased TCR diversity, a pattern suggesting age selection.

Sequenced sample: blood. The source is a woman at least 80 years old in good health. The chain employs TRBV12-3 or TRBV12-4 and TRBJ2-3; the D gene cannot be resolved beyond TRBD1 or TRBD2, each matching 5 bases. The CDR3 amino acid sequence is: CTSSPPGLITDTQYF. The DNA sequence follows: TGTACCAGCAGCCCACCGGGGCTAATCACAGATACGCAGTATTTT.